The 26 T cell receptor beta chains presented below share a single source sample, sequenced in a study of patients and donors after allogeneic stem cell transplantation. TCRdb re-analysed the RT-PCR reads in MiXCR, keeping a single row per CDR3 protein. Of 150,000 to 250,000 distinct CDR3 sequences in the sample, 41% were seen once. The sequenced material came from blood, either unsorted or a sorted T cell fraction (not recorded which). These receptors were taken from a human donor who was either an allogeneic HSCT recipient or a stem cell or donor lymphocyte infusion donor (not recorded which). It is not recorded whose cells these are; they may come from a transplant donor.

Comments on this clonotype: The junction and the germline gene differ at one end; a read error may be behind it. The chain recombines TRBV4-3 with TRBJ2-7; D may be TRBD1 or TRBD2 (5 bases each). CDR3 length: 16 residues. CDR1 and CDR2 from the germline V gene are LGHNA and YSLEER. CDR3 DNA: TGCGCCAGCAGCCAAAATACCGGGACCGGCTCCTACGAGCAGCACTTC. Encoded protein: CASSQNTGTGSYEQHF.

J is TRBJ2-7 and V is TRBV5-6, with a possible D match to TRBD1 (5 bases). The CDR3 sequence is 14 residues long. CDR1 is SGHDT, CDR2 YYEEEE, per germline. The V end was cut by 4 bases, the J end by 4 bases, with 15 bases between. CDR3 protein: CASSPQGPYYEQYF. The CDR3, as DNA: TGTGCCAGCAGCCCGCAGGGTCCGTATTACGAGCAGTACTTC.

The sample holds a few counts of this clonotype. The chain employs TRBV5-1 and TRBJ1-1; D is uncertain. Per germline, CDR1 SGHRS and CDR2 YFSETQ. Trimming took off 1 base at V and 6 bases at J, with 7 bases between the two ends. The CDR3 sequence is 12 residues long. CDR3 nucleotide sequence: TGCGCCAGCAGCTTGACGGGGTCTGAAGCTTTCTTT. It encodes CASSLTGSEAFF.

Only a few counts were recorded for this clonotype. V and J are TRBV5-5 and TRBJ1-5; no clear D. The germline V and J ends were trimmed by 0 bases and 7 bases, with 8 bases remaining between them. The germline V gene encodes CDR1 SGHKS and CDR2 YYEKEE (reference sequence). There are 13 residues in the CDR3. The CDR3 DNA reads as TGTGCCAGCAGCTTGGATTTCGGCCAGCCCCAGCATTTT. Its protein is CASSLDFGQPQHF.

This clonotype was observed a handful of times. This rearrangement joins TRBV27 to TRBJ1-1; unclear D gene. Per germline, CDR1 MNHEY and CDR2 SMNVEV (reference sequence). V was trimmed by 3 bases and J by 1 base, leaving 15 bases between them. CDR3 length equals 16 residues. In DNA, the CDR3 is TGTGCCAGCAGTTTCTCGTCTCCATCCTGGAACACTGAAGCTTTCTTT. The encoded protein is CASSFSSPSWNTEAFF.

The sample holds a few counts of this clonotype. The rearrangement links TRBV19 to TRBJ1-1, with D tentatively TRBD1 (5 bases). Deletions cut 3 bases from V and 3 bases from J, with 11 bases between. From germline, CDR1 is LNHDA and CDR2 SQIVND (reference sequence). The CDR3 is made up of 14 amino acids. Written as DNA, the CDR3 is TGTGCCAGTAGTATTAGTAGGGGAGACACTGAAGCTTTCTTT. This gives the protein CASSISRGDTEAFF.

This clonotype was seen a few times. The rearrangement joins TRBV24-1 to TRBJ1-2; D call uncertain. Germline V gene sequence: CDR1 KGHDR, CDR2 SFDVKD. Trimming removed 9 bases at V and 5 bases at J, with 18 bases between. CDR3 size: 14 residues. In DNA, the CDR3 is TGTGCCACCGCGACAAACGCCCATTCTTATGGCTACACCTTC. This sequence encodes CATATNAHSYGYTF.

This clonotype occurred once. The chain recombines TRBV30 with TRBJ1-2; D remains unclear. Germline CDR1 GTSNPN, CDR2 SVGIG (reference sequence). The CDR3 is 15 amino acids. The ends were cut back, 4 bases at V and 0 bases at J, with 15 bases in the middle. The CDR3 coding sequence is TGTGCCTGGAATAAAGGACGGCTTACTAACTATGGCTACACCTTC. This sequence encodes CAWNKGRLTNYGYTF.

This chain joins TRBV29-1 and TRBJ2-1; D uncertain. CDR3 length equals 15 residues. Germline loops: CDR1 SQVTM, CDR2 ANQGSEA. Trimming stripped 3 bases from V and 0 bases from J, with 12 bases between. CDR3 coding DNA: TGCAGCGTTGAGGGCGGACCAAGCTCCTACAATGAGCAGTTCTTC. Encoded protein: CSVEGGPSSYNEQFF.

The chain's CDR3 is CASSSLDRDFNQPQHF. The CDR3 coding sequence is TGTGCCAGCAGTTCGCTGGACAGGGACTTCAATCAGCCCCAGCATTTT. The chain is built from TRBV28 and TRBJ1-5; 8 positions match TRBD1. The junction had 8 bases not matched to a gene; V was cut back by 4 bases and J by 3 bases. Germline V lookup: CDR1 MDHEN, CDR2 SYDVKM. CDR3 length equals 16 residues.

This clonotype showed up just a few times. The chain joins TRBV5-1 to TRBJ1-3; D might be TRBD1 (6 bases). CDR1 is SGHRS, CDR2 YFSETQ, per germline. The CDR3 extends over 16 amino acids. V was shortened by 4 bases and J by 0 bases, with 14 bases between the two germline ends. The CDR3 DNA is TGCGCCAGCAGCGCAGGACAGTTCCTCTCTGGAAACACCATATATTTT. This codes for CASSAGQFLSGNTIYF.

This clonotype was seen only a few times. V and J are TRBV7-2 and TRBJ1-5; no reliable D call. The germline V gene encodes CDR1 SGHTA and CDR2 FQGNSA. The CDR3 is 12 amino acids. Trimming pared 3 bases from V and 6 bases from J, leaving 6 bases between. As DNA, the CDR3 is TGTGCCAGCAGCTTGGACGGTCAGCCCCAGCATTTT. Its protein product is CASSLDGQPQHF.

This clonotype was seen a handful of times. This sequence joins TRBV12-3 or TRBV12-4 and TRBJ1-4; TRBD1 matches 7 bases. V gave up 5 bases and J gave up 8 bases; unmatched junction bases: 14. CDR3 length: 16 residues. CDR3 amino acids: CASSPRVRQGVEKLFF. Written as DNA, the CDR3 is TGTGCCAGCAGTCCCCGAGTCCGCCAGGGGGTCGAAAAACTGTTTTTT.

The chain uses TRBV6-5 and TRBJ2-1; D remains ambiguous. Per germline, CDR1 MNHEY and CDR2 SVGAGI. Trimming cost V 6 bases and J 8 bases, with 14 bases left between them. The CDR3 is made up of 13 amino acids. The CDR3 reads CASRPVGRYEQFF. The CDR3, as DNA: TGTGCCAGCAGGCCCGTAGGGCGGTATGAGCAGTTCTTC.

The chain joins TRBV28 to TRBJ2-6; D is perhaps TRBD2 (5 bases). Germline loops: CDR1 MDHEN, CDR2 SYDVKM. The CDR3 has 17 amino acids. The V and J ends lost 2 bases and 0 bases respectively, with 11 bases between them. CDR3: CASSLLTGSSGANVLTF. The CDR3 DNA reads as TGTGCCAGCAGTTTACTGACGGGGAGCTCTGGGGCCAACGTCCTGACTTTC.

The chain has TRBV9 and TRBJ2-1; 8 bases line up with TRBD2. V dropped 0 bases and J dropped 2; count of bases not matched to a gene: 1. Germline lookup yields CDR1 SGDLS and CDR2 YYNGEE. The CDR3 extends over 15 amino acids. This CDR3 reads CASSVVSGTYNEQFF. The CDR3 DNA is TGTGCCAGCAGCGTAGTTAGCGGGACCTACAATGAGCAGTTCTTC.

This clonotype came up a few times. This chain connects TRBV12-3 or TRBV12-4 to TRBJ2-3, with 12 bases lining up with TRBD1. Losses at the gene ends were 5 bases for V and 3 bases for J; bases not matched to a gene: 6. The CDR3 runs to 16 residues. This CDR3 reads CASSPRDRGLTDTQYF. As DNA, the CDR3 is TGTGCCAGCAGTCCCCGGGACAGGGGGCTGACAGATACGCAGTATTTT.

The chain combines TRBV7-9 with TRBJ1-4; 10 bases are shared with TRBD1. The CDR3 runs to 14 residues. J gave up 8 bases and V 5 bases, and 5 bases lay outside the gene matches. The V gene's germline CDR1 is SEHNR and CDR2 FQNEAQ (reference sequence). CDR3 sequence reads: CASSIDRGREKLFF. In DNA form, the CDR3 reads TGTGCCAGCAGCATTGACAGGGGGCGAGAAAAACTGTTTTTT.

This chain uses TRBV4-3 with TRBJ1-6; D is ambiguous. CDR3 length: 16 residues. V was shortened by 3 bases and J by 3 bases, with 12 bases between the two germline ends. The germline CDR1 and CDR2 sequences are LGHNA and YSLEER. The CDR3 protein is CASSQSTDVYNSPLHF. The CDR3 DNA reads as TGCGCCAGCAGCCAGTCAACCGACGTCTATAATTCACCCCTCCACTTT.

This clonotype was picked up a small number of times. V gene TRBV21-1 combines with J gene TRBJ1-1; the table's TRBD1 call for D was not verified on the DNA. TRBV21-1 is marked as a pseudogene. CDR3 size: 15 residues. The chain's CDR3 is CASSNEQGACTEAFF. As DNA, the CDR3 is TGTGCCAGCAGCAACGAACAGGGGGCCTGCACTGAAGCTTTCTTT.

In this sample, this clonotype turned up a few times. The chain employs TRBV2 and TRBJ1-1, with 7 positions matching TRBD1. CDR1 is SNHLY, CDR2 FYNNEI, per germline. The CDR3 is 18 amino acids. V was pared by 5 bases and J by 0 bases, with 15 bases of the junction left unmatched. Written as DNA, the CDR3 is TGTGCCAGCAGTTCCCGGACAGGAGGTTACAACATGAACACTGAAGCTTTCTTT. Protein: CASSSRTGGYNMNTEAFF.

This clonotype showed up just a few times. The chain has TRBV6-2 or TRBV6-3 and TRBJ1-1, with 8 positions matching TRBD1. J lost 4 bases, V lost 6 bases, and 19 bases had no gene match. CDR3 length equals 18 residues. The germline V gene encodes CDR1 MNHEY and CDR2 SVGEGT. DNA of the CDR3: TGTGCCAGCAGGTATCTCCTCAAAAATCTCCAGGGGGCCACTGAAGCTTTCTTT. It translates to CASRYLLKNLQGATEAFF.

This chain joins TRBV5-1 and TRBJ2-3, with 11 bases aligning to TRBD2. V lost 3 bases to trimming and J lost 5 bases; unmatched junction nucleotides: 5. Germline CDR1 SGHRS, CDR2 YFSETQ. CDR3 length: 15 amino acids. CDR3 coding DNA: TGCGCCAGCAGCTATTCTAGCGGGAGGATAGATACGCAGTATTTT. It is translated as CASSYSSGRIDTQYF.

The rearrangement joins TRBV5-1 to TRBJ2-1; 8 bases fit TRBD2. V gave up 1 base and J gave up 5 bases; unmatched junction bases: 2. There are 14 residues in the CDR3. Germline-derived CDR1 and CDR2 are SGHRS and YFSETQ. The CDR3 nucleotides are TGCGCCAGCAGCTTGACTAGCGGTAACAATGAGCAGTTCTTC. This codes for CASSLTSGNNEQFF.

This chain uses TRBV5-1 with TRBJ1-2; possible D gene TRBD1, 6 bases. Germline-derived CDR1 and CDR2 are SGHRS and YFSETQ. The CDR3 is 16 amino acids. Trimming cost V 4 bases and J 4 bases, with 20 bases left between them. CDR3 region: CASSPLRGDRLYGYTF. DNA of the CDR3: TGCGCCAGCAGCCCTCTGAGGGGGGATCGTCTCTATGGCTACACCTTC.

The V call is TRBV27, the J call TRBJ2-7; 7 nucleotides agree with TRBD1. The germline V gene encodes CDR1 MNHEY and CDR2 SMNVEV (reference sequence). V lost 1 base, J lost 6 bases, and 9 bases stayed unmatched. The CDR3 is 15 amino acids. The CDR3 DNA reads TGTGCCAGCAGTTTATTCGGGACAGCTCCCCTCGAGCAGTACTTC. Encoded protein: CASSLFGTAPLEQYF.